Below, 13 T cell receptor beta chains from the same sample are listed, as sequenced in a study of regulatory T cells in long-lasting Graves disease. As to time point: newly diagnosed GD, antithyroid drugs for less than 3 months. Following extraction of RNA from PBMCs, that RNA was used to make the TCR library. Library construction for TCR beta used iRepertoire HTBI primers and Arm-PCR of CDR3 regions. TCRdb reprocessed the multiplex PCR reads with MiXCR, giving one entry per CDR3 protein. The table lists a few hundred thousand distinct CDR3 sequences, 15% of them singletons, with about 8.2% in the top ten. The same data also went into a second study, on T cells in Graves' hyperthyroidism and ophthalmopathy.

Specimen: peripheral blood mononuclear cells (PBMCs), collected at new diagnosis, from a patient treated with antithyroid drugs. The source is a middle-aged woman with Graves disease.

This clonotype was seen only a few times. The V and J genes are TRBV20-1 and TRBJ1-1; D unresolved. CDR3 length: 14 amino acids. The germline V and J ends were trimmed by 5 bases and 5 bases, with 18 bases remaining between them. Per germline, CDR1 DFQATT and CDR2 SNEGSKA (reference sequence). CDR3 in DNA: TGCAGTGCTCCGCTACGGTTTCCTTGGACTGAAGCTTTCTTT. It specifies CSAPLRFPWTEAFF.

The chain uses TRBV5-1 and TRBJ1-4, with TRBD1 identical over 8 bases. The CDR3 covers 15 residues. Germline trimming cut 4 bases from V and 6 bases from J; bases unmatched to any gene: 8. Per germline, CDR1 SGHRS and CDR2 YFSETQ. The CDR3 nucleotides read TGCGCCAGCAGCCCGGCCAGGGGGCGCGATGAAAAACTGTTTTTT. Protein: CASSPARGRDEKLFF.

At least ten counts were recorded for this clonotype. The V gene is TRBV6-2 or TRBV6-3, the J gene TRBJ2-5; TRBD2 aligns across 9 bases. This CDR3 region has 13 residues. Per the germline V gene, CDR1 is MNHEY and CDR2 is SVGEGT. V lost 6 bases, J lost 4 bases, and 3 bases stayed unmatched. CDR3 sequence: CASRNSGRETQYF. The CDR3 DNA reads TGTGCCAGCAGAAATAGCGGGAGAGAGACCCAGTACTTC.

This clonotype was observed at least ten times. V is TRBV12-3 or TRBV12-4 and J is TRBJ2-7; TRBD1 might be the D (5 bases). V lost 2 bases and J 5 bases, leaving 13 bases between the germline ends. The CDR3 sequence is 14 residues long. The CDR3 nucleotides are TGTGCCAGCAGTTTAAATGTAGGGGTAAACGAGCAGTACTTC. It encodes CASSLNVGVNEQYF.

This clonotype occurred many times. The gene calls are TRBV28 and TRBJ2-7, with D perhaps matching TRBD1 (5 bases). The V gene lost 7 bases and the J gene lost 4 bases, with 14 bases spanning the gap. Germline CDR1 and CDR2: MDHEN and SYDVKM. The CDR3 sequence is 13 residues long. CDR3 sequence reads: CASNFQGGYEQYF. The CDR3 bases are TGTGCCAGCAATTTCCAGGGTGGGTACGAGCAGTACTTC.

The chain uses TRBV5-1 and TRBJ2-2; 8 bases line up with TRBD1. This CDR3 is 16 amino acids long. V dropped 4 bases and J dropped 6; count of bases not matched to a gene: 11. Germline assignment: CDR1 SGHRS and CDR2 YFSETQ. The CDR3 nucleotides read TGCGCCAGCAGCGCCCCAGACAGGGGCTTGTCCGGGGAGCTGTTTTTT. This encodes CASSAPDRGLSGELFF.

This chain uses TRBV20-1 with TRBJ2-2; D is uncertain. This CDR3 region has 13 residues. The germline CDR1 and CDR2 sequences are DFQATT and SNEGSKA (reference sequence). Trimming took off 3 bases at V and 0 bases at J, with 5 bases between the two ends. The CDR3 bases are TGCAGTGCTAGGGCTGCGAACACCGGGGAGCTGTTTTTT. It codes for CSARAANTGELFF.

Only a few counts were recorded for this clonotype. This chain connects TRBV4-1 to TRBJ2-2; TRBD2 matches 7 bases. Unmatched junction bases numbered 6, after V lost 2 bases and J lost 0 bases. The V gene's germline CDR1 is MGHRA and CDR2 YSYEKL. The CDR3 spans 17 residues. The CDR3 spells CASSQNLLAPNTGELFF. The DNA for the CDR3 is TGCGCCAGCAGCCAAAACCTACTAGCGCCGAACACCGGGGAGCTGTTTTTT.

This clonotype was observed at least ten times. V and J are TRBV2 and TRBJ1-1; no firm D call. Per germline, CDR1 SNHLY and CDR2 FYNNEI. This CDR3 region has 14 residues. Trimming took 6 bases from V and 0 from J, leaving 11 bases between them. In nucleotides, the CDR3 is TGTGCCAGCAGCCCCATCTCCATGAACACTGAAGCTTTCTTT. Amino acid sequence: CASSPISMNTEAFF.

This clonotype was seen ten or more times. The chain combines TRBV30 with TRBJ1-5; possible D gene TRBD1, 6 bases. Trimming pared 1 base from V and 3 bases from J, leaving 10 bases between. This CDR3 is built from 14 residues. The germline gives CDR1 GTSNPN, CDR2 SVGIG (reference sequence). CDR3 DNA sequence: TGTGCCTGGAGTGCGGGACATCTCAATCAGCCCCAGCATTTT. Protein: CAWSAGHLNQPQHF. Together with reference TRBV30 and TRBJ1-5, the CDR3 gives the full variable domain: SQTIHQWPATLVQPVGSPLSLECTVEGTSNPNLYWYRQAAGRGLQLLFYSVGIGQISSEVPQNLSASRPQDRQFILSSKKLLLSDSGFYLCAWSAGHLNQPQHFGDGTRLSIL.

This clonotype was observed a few times. The chain has TRBV7-9 and TRBJ2-5; a possible D gene is TRBD1 (6 bases). Germline V lookup: CDR1 SEHNR, CDR2 FQNEAQ (reference sequence). Trimming shortened V by 3 bases and J by 2 bases, and 13 bases separated the two germline ends. This CDR3 has 15 residues. The CDR3 reads CASSLEDSPQETQYF. CDR3 sequence (DNA): TGTGCCAGCAGCTTGGAGGACAGCCCACAAGAGACCCAGTACTTC.

The chain has TRBV9 and TRBJ2-7; 12 bases align to TRBD1. J was trimmed by 6 bases and V by 2 bases; bases with no gene match: 6. Germline lookup yields CDR1 SGDLS and CDR2 YYNGEE. There are 15 residues in the CDR3. CDR3 sequence (DNA): TGTGCCAGCAGCGTTCGGGGGGGACAGGGGGCCGAGCAGTACTTC. Protein product: CASSVRGGQGAEQYF. Combining the CDR3 with reference TRBV9 and TRBJ2-7 gives the whole variable domain DSGVTQTPKHLITATGQRVTLRCSPRSGDLSVYWYQQSLDQGLQFLIQYYNGEERAKGNILERFSAQQFPDLHSELNLSSLELGDSALYFCASSVRGGQGAEQYFGPGTRLTVT.

This clonotype occurred many times. The chain joins TRBV10-3 to TRBJ2-7; 10 bases align to TRBD2. V lost 3 bases, J lost 3 bases, and 5 bases stayed unmatched. Germline V CDR1 and CDR2: ENHRY, SYGVKD. The length of the CDR3 is 15 residues. The CDR3 loop is CAISDGTSAIYEQYF. In DNA, the CDR3 is TGTGCCATCAGTGACGGGACTAGCGCGATCTACGAGCAGTACTTC.